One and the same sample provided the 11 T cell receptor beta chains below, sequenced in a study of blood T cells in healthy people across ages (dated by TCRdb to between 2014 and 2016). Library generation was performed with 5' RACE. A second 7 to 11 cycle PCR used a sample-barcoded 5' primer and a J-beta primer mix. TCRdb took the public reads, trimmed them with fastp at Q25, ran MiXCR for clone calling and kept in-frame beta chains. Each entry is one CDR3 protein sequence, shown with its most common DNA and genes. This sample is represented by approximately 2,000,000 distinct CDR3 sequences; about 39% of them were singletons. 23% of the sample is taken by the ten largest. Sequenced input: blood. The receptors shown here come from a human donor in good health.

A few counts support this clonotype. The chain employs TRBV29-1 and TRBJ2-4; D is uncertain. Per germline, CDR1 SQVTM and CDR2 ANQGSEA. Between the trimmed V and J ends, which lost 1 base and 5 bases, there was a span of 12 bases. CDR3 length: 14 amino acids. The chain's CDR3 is CSVEVVAHENIQYF. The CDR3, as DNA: TGCAGCGTTGAAGTAGTCGCACACGAAAACATTCAGTACTTC.

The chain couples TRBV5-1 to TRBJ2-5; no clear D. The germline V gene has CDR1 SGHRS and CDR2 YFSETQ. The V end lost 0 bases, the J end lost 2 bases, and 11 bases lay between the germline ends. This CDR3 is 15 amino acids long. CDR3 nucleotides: TGCGCCAGCAGCTTGGCCTCGGAAATACAAGAGACCCAGTACTTC. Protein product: CASSLASEIQETQYF.

CDR3 DNA: TGTGCCACCCGGGTCAGGGGACTTTCACCCCTCCACTTT. Its protein is CATRVRGLSPLHF. The chain has TRBV2 and TRBJ1-6; D is possibly TRBD1 (6 bases). The CDR3 has 13 residues. CDR1 and CDR2 (germline): SNHLY, FYNNEI. Trimming stripped 10 bases from V and 9 bases from J, with 16 bases between.

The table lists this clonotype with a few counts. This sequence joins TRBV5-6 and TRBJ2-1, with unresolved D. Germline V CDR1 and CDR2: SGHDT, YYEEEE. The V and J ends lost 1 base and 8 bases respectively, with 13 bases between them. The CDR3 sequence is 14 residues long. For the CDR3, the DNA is TGTGCCAGCAGCTTGTCTCTAGGTTCGGATGAGCAGTTCTTC. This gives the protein CASSLSLGSDEQFF.

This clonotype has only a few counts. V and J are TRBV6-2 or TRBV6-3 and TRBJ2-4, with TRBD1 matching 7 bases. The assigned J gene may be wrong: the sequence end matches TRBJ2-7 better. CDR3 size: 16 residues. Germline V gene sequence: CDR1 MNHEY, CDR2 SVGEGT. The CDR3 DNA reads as TGTGCCAGCAGTCCCAATGGGCAAAGGGGGCGCTTCGAGCAGTACTTC. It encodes CASSPNGQRGRFEQYF.

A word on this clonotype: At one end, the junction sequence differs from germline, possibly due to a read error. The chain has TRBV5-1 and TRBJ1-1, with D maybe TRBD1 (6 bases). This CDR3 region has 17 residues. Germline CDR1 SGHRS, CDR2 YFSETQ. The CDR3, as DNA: TGCGCCAGCAGGGGACTCAGTGGGAACAGGGACGGCACTGAGGCTTTCTTT. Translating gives CASRGLSGNRDGTEAFF.

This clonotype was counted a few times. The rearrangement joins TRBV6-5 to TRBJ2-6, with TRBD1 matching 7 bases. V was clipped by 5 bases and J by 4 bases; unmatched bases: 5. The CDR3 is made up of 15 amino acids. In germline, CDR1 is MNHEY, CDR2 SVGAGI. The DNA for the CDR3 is TGTGCCAGCAGTCCCGGGACAGACGGGGCCAACGTCCTGACTTTC. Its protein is CASSPGTDGANVLTF.

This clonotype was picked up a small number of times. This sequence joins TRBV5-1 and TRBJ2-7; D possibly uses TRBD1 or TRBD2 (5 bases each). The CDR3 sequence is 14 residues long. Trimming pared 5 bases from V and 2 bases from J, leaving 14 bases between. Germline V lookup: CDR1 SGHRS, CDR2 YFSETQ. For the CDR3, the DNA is TGCGCCAGCAGTCCGAGAGGGACCACCTACGAGCAGTACTTC. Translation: CASSPRGTTYEQYF.

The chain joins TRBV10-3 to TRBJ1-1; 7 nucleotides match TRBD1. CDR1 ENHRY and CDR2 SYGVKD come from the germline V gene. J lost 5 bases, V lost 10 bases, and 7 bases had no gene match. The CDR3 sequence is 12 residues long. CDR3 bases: TGTGCCACCACGGCAGGGGGGACTGAAGCTTTCTTT. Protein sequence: CATTAGGTEAFF.

CDR3 residues: CASVAGKDTQYF. CDR3 bases: TGTGCCAGCGTGGCAGGAAAAGATACGCAGTATTTT. This chain connects TRBV12-3 or TRBV12-4 to TRBJ2-3; D is uncertain. This CDR3 has 12 amino acids. Trimming stripped 8 bases from V and 5 bases from J, with 11 bases between.

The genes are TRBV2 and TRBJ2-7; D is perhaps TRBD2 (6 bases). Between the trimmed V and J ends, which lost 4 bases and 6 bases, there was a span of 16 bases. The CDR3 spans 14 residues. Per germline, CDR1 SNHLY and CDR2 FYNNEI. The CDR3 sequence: CASSAFPGSGEQYF. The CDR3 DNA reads TGTGCCAGCAGTGCCTTCCCCGGGAGTGGCGAGCAGTACTTC.